This note documents a single TCR beta chain sequence. The data were obtained in a study of blood T cell repertoires in COVID-19. The protocol was immunoSEQ multiplex PCR, while the TCRdb copy is restricted to in-frame clones and leaves out a portion. Among 400,000 to 550,000 clones listed, roughly 85% were seen once. In terms of age and location, participants ranged from roughly 18 to 100 years and lived in approximately 26 US areas. Participants reported their clinical history, and cohort assignment relied on those reports. This CDR3 has 13 amino acids. The V end was cut by 6 bases, the J end by 2 bases, with 10 bases between. Looked up from germline, CDR1 is LNHDA and CDR2 is SQIVND (reference sequence).

The chain employs TRBV19 and TRBJ2-5; D is perhaps TRBD2 (6 bases). The receptor was isolated from a woman in her late teens or twenties with acute COVID-19. Sequencing was done on a sample of PBMCs or T cells enriched from blood (not recorded which). The CDR3 DNA is TGTGCCAGTAGCGGGAGAAGGCAAGAGACCCAGTACTTC. Translated: CASSGRRQETQYF.